One sample yielded the 29 T cell receptor beta chains listed below, sequenced in a study of blood T cell repertoires in COVID-19. Clones were read by immunoSEQ multiplex PCR, and TCRdb kept only the in-frame ones, dropping some. The table has about 370,000 clones, about 89% seen once. The sample consisted of peripheral blood. Receptors originate from a woman in her 30s with COVID-19, enrolled during active disease.

On this clone: The sample carries other DNA sequences with the same CDR3. The chain couples TRBV30 to TRBJ1-1, with 8 bases matching TRBD1. The CDR3 runs 15 residues. The germline V gene encodes CDR1 GTSNPN and CDR2 SVGIG (reference sequence). Trimming removed 0 bases from V and 2 bases from J; junction bases left unmatched: 5. The CDR3 coding sequence is TGTGCCTGGAGTGTGCCGGACAGGGTCAACACTGAAGCTTTCTTT. Its protein is CAWSVPDRVNTEAFF.

This sequence joins TRBV30 and TRBJ2-5, with unresolved D. CDR3 size: 15 residues. Per the germline V gene, CDR1 is GTSNPN and CDR2 is SVGIG (reference sequence). V was cut by 2 bases and J by 2 bases, with 15 bases left in between. The CDR3 nucleotides are TGTGCCTGGAGTCCCCGGTTTGGAGTTCAAGAGACCCAGTACTTC. Its protein product is CAWSPRFGVQETQYF.

The chain joins TRBV2 to TRBJ2-5; 9 nucleotides align to TRBD1. Germline trimming cut 5 bases from V and 5 bases from J; bases unmatched to any gene: 9. The CDR3 is made up of 15 amino acids. The germline V gene has CDR1 SNHLY and CDR2 FYNNEI. For the CDR3, the DNA is TGTGCCAGCAGTCCTTGGACAGGGGTGGGGGAGACCCAGTACTTC. Protein product: CASSPWTGVGETQYF.

This chain uses TRBV24-1 with TRBJ2-7, with D possibly being TRBD1 (6 bases). The CDR3 covers 17 residues. Germline CDR1 reads KGHDR; CDR2 reads SFDVKD. V was cut by 0 bases and J by 3 bases, with 17 bases left in between. CDR3: CATSDLMGDTKYYEQYF. Here the CDR3 DNA reads TGTGCCACCAGTGATTTGATGGGGGACACCAAATACTACGAGCAGTACTTC.

As for this clone: In the same sample, other DNA sequences code for this CDR3. The rearrangement links TRBV2 to TRBJ2-3, with D unresolved. Germline lookup yields CDR1 SNHLY and CDR2 FYNNEI. V was pared by 5 bases and J by 3 bases, with 3 bases between. The CDR3 runs to 11 residues. CDR3 bases: TGTGCCAGCAGTTTAACAGATACGCAGTATTTT. It codes for CASSLTDTQYF.

The chain combines TRBV15 with TRBJ2-3, with a tentative D call TRBD2 (6 bases). Germline V gene data show CDR1 as LNHNV and CDR2 as YYDKDF (reference sequence). The germline V and J ends were trimmed by 1 base and 3 bases, with 11 bases remaining between them. The CDR3 consists of 15 residues. The CDR3 loop reads CATSRAGVSTDTQYF. The CDR3 DNA follows: TGTGCCACCAGCAGAGCGGGAGTATCGACAGATACGCAGTATTTT.

The J gene is TRBJ2-2, the V gene TRBV4-1; weak D call: TRBD2 (6 bases). The germline V gene encodes CDR1 MGHRA and CDR2 YSYEKL. The CDR3 loop spans 17 amino acids. Between the trimmed V and J ends, which lost 0 bases and 4 bases, there was a span of 15 bases. The CDR3 DNA reads as TGCGCCAGCAGCCAAGAAAGACGGGAGTTCCTCACCGGGGAGCTGTTTTTT. Translated, it gives CASSQERREFLTGELFF.

The rearrangement uses TRBV3-1 (or the pseudogene TRBV3-2) and TRBJ2-2, with 9 bases aligning to TRBD1. V gave up 2 bases and J gave up 5 bases; unmatched junction bases: 6. This CDR3 has 16 residues. Germline CDR1 LGHDT, CDR2 YNNKEL (reference sequence). The CDR3 DNA reads TGTGCCAGCAGCCAACAACCGGGACAGGGTACCGGGGAGCTGTTTTTT. This translates into CASSQQPGQGTGELFF.

This clone was counted a single time. V is TRBV5-4 and J is TRBJ1-1, with TRBD1 as a possible D gene (5 bases). The CDR3 length is 12 residues. The germline CDR1 and CDR2 sequences are SGHNT and YYREEE (reference sequence). Deletions cut 4 bases from V and 7 bases from J, with 11 bases between. The CDR3 DNA follows: TGTGCCAGCAGCCCGGAAGACAGTGAAGCTTTCTTT. Translation gives CASSPEDSEAFF.

The chain uses TRBV2 and TRBJ2-3; the D is unclear. Germline CDR1 SNHLY, CDR2 FYNNEI. This CDR3 has 16 residues. V was pared by 4 bases and J by 0 bases, with 14 bases between. In DNA, the CDR3 is TGTGCCAGCAGTGGGGTGGCGGTTACTAGCACAGATACGCAGTATTTT. Protein: CASSGVAVTSTDTQYF.

This clone has just one count. The CDR3 reads CASSLGPDPFSNQPQHF. The CDR3 DNA reads as TGTGCCAGCTCACTTGGGCCCGACCCTTTTAGCAATCAGCCCCAGCATTTT. This chain connects TRBV18 to TRBJ1-5; D call uncertain. This CDR3 has 17 amino acids. In germline, CDR1 is KGHSH, CDR2 LQKENI. V was clipped by 4 bases and J by 0 bases, with 16 bases between them.

Only a few counts were recorded for this clone. The CDR3 here is CATSDPGQGAGGNQPQHF. The CDR3 DNA follows: TGTGCCACCAGTGATCCGGGACAGGGGGCAGGTGGCAATCAGCCCCAGCATTTT. The chain joins TRBV24-1 to TRBJ1-5, with TRBD1 matching 12 bases. The length of the CDR3 is 18 residues. Germline assignment: CDR1 KGHDR and CDR2 SFDVKD. With 3 bases clipped from V and 2 bases from J, the junction kept 7 bases outside the gene matches.

This clone showed up just a few times. The genes are TRBV2 and TRBJ2-1; 14 nucleotides line up with TRBD2. CDR3 length equals 16 residues. CDR1 SNHLY and CDR2 FYNNEI come from the germline V gene. V shed 3 bases, J shed 6 bases, and the junction held 4 bases outside the gene matches. The CDR3 DNA follows: TGTGCCAGCAGTGATGGGACTAGCGGGAGTTCCAATGAGCAGTTCTTC. This sequence encodes CASSDGTSGSSNEQFF.

This clone occurred once. The rearrangement links TRBV10-1 to TRBJ2-1; D is undetermined. The CDR3 sequence is 15 residues long. V was shortened by 3 bases and J by 7 bases, with 16 bases between the two germline ends. The V gene's germline CDR1 is WNHNN and CDR2 SYGVQD (reference sequence). The CDR3 region has the DNA TGCGCCAGCAGTGAAAGTAGCCCGACCCGTAATGAGCAGTTCTTC. It is translated as CASSESSPTRNEQFF.

This chain links TRBV3-1 (or the pseudogene TRBV3-2) with TRBJ2-7; 10 bases are a match to TRBD2. Trimming at V came to 4 bases and at J to 3 bases, leaving 6 bases not matched to a gene. This CDR3 is 15 amino acids long. Germline CDR1 LGHDT, CDR2 YNNKEL (reference sequence). CDR3 protein: CASSPTSGAYYEQYF. CDR3 sequence (DNA): TGTGCCAGCAGCCCTACTAGCGGGGCCTACTACGAGCAGTACTTC.

The chain carries TRBV28 and TRBJ2-2; weak D call: TRBD2 (6 bases). Trimming pared 2 bases from V and 10 bases from J, leaving 8 bases between. The CDR3 is made up of 12 amino acids. Looked up from germline, CDR1 is MDHEN and CDR2 is SYDVKM. Here the CDR3 reads CASSLGEVELFF. DNA for the CDR3: TGTGCCAGCAGTTTAGGGGAGGTGGAGCTGTTTTTT.

This chain uses TRBV10-3 with TRBJ1-1, with 8 bases matching TRBD1. CDR3 length: 13 residues. Germline CDR1 reads ENHRY; CDR2 reads SYGVKD. V gave up 8 bases and J gave up 4 bases; unmatched junction bases: 6. The CDR3, as DNA: TGTGCCATCGTCAGAGACAGGGGCACTGAAGCTTTCTTT. This encodes CAIVRDRGTEAFF.

The chain couples TRBV4-1 to TRBJ2-1, with D uncertain. Germline V gene lookup returns CDR1 MGHRA and CDR2 YSYEKL. The V gene lost 0 bases and the J gene lost 4 bases, with 7 bases spanning the gap. The CDR3 loop spans 14 amino acids. The CDR3 DNA sequence: TGCGCCAGCAGCCAAGAAAGCGATTACAATGAGCAGTTCTTC. Protein product: CASSQESDYNEQFF.

The rearrangement links TRBV5-4 to TRBJ1-5; 8 bases fit TRBD1. Losses at the gene ends were 4 bases for V and 4 bases for J; bases not matched to a gene: 7. Germline values: CDR1 SGHNT, CDR2 YYREEE (reference sequence). The CDR3 is 15 amino acids. The CDR3 DNA follows: TGTGCCAGCAGCCCTGGACAGGGACGGAATCAGCCCCAGCATTTT. Protein product: CASSPGQGRNQPQHF.

The chain couples TRBV5-1 to TRBJ2-5; 7 positions agree with TRBD2. Per germline, CDR1 SGHRS and CDR2 YFSETQ. The CDR3 length is 14 residues. V lost 0 bases, J lost 5 bases, and 4 bases stayed unmatched. CDR3 in amino acids: CASSLAGGLETQYF. The CDR3 DNA reads TGCGCCAGCAGCTTGGCCGGGGGGTTGGAGACCCAGTACTTC.

This chain joins TRBV29-1 and TRBJ2-1; 7 nucleotides agree with TRBD2. The CDR3 length is 13 residues. Trimming took 6 bases from V and 10 from J; bases not matched to a gene: 12. CDR1 and CDR2 from the germline V gene are SQVTM and ANQGSEA. CDR3 region: CSVELTSLREQFF. The DNA of the CDR3 is TGCAGCGTGGAACTGACTAGCCTCCGGGAGCAGTTCTTC.

This sequence joins TRBV4-1 and TRBJ2-3, with a weak D call TRBD2 (6 bases). The germline V gene has CDR1 MGHRA and CDR2 YSYEKL. This CDR3 is built from 16 residues. V was pared by 1 base and J by 4 bases, with 15 bases between. The DNA for the CDR3 is TGCGCCAGCAGCCAAGGGAGGGGCCTCGGATCAGATACGCAGTATTTT. It codes for CASSQGRGLGSDTQYF.

The J gene is TRBJ2-5, the V gene TRBV29-1; perhaps TRBD2 as D (7 bases). Germline V gene lookup returns CDR1 SQVTM and CDR2 ANQGSEA. The V gene lost 6 bases and the J gene lost 4 bases, with 12 bases spanning the gap. The CDR3 runs to 12 residues. CDR3 bases: TGCAGCGTGAGGGGGAGGGCAGAGACCCAGTACTTC. Translated, it gives CSVRGRAETQYF.

This chain joins TRBV18 and TRBJ2-1; D is ambiguous. The CDR3 covers 14 residues. Germline lookup yields CDR1 KGHSH and CDR2 LQKENI. V was cut by 4 bases and J by 5 bases, with 12 bases left in between. CDR3 loop: CASSLAGLDNEQFF. The CDR3 DNA reads TGTGCCAGCTCACTGGCCGGGTTAGACAATGAGCAGTTCTTC.

This clone appeared a single time. The chain couples TRBV7-3 to TRBJ2-3, with 12 bases that match TRBD2. Germline CDR1 reads SGHTA; CDR2 reads FQGTGA. The CDR3 extends over 15 amino acids. J lost 6 bases, V lost 3 bases, and 4 bases had no gene match. CDR3 DNA sequence: TGTGCCAGCAGCTTGGACACTAGCGGGAGGGATACGCAGTATTTT. Its translation is CASSLDTSGRDTQYF.

J is TRBJ1-2 and V is TRBV28; D gene unclear. The CDR3 has 19 amino acids. Trimming took off 2 bases at V and 7 bases at J, with 29 bases between the two ends. Germline loops: CDR1 MDHEN, CDR2 SYDVKM. CDR3 DNA sequence: TGTGCCAGCAGTTTAAGGACGCGGGATATCTTCGGCCCTCGGTCTGGCTACACCTTC. It yields the protein CASSLRTRDIFGPRSGYTF.

The rearrangement joins TRBV10-3 to TRBJ2-7; weak D call: TRBD2 (6 bases). Germline V lookup: CDR1 ENHRY, CDR2 SYGVKD. Trimming left V 10 bases short and J 2 bases short, with 18 bases between. The CDR3 is 14 residues long. CDR3 sequence: CATAPGPGAYEQYF. CDR3 nucleotides: TGTGCCACCGCCCCAGGGCCGGGAGCCTACGAGCAGTACTTC.

The chain joins TRBV3-1 (or the pseudogene TRBV3-2) to TRBJ2-1; 11 positions agree with TRBD2. The V segment lost 3 bases and the J segment 2 bases; nucleotides outside the gene matches: 3. From germline, CDR1 is LGHDT and CDR2 YNNKEL (reference sequence). There are 16 residues in the CDR3. As DNA, the CDR3 is TGTGCCAGCAGCCAGGGACTAGCGGATACCTACAATGAGCAGTTCTTC. Its protein product is CASSQGLADTYNEQFF.

This chain uses TRBV7-9 with TRBJ2-7; 9 nucleotides match TRBD2. The CDR3 runs to 17 residues. The ends lost 1 base at V and 0 bases at J; junction bases unmatched: 7. Germline V gene data show CDR1 as SEHNR and CDR2 as FQNEAQ (reference sequence). DNA for the CDR3: TGTGCCAGCAGCTTAGGGACTAGCGCGGAGAGCTCCTACGAGCAGTACTTC. It is translated as CASSLGTSAESSYEQYF.